This T cell receptor beta chain was retrieved from a study of cytomegalovirus exposure and HLA in healthy donors. PCR involved 60 Vbeta and 13 Jbeta primers. Measured with immunoSEQ multiplex PCR; TCRdb has only the in-frame clones, and not every one. Of around 160,000 clones listed, 73% are singletons. With V trimmed by 1 base and J by 5 bases, 3 bases remained unmatched. This CDR3 has 16 amino acids. Per germline, CDR1 LNHDA and CDR2 SQIVND (reference sequence). Sequences were obtained from PBMCs. This TCR came from a woman between 18 and 29 years old in good health and CMV-seronegative. The rearrangement joins TRBV19 to TRBJ2-5, with 14 nucleotides matching TRBD2. The CDR3 DNA reads TGTGCCAGTAGTATAGGACTAGCGGGGGGGCCGGAGACCCAGTACTTC. Residues: CASSIGLAGGPETQYF.